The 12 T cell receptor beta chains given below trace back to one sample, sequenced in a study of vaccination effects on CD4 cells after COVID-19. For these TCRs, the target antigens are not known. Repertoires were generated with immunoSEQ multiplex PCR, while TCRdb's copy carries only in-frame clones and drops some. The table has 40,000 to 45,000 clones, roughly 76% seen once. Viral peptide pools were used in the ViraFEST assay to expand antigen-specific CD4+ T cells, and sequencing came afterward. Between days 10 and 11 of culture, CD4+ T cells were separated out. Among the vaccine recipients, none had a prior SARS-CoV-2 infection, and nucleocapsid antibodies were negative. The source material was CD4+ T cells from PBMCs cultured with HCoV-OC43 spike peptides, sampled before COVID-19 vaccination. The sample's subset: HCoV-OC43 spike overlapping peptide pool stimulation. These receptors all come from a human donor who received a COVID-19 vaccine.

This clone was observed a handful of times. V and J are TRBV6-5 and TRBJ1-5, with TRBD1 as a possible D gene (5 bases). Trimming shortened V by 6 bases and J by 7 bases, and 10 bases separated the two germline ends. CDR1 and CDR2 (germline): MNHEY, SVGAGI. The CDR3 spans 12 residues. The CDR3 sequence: CASRAGRQPQHF. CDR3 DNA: TGTGCCAGCAGGGCAGGGCGGCAGCCCCAGCATTTT.

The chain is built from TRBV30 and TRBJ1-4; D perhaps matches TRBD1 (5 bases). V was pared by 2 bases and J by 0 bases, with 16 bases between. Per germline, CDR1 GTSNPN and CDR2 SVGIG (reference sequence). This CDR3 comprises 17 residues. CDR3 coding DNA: TGTGCCTGGAGTCGGGACCCCCCGTTGGCAACTAATGAAAAACTGTTTTTT. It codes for CAWSRDPPLATNEKLFF.

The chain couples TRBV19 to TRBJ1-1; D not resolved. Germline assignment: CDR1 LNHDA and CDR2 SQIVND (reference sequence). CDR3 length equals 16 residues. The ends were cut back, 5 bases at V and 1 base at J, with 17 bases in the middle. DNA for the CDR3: TGTGCCAGTAGTCCGCGCCGGGCCCAAAGGAACACTGAAGCTTTCTTT. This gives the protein CASSPRRAQRNTEAFF.

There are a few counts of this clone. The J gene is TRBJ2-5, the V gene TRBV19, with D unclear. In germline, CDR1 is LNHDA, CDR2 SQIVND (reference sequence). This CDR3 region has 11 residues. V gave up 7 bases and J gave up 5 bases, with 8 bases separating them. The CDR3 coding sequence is TGTGCCAGTAAATTAGGGGAGACCCAGTACTTC. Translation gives CASKLGETQYF.

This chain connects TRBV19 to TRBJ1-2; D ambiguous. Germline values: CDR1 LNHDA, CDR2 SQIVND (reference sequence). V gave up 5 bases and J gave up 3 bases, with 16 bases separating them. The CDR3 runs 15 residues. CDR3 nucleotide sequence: TGTGCCAGTAGTCCCCGGGCCCGATCCGACTATGGCTACACCTTC. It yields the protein CASSPRARSDYGYTF.

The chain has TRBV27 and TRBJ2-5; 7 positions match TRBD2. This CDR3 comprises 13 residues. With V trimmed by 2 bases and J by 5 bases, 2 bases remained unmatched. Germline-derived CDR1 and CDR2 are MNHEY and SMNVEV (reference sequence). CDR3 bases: TGTGCCAGCAGTTTAGCGGGAGTGGAGACCCAGTACTTC. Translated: CASSLAGVETQYF.

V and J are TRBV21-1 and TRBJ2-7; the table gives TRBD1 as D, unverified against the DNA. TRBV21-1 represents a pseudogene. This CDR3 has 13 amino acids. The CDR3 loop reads CASSRPGSYEQYF. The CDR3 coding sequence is TGTGCCAGCAGCCGGCCAGGGTCCTACGAGCAGTACTTC.

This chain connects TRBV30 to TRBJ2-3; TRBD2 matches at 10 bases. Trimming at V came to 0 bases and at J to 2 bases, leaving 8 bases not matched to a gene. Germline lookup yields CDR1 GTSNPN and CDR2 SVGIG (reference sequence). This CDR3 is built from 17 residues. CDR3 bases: TGTGCCTGGAGTGTACTGAGACTAGCGGGCCCCACAGATACGCAGTATTTT. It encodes CAWSVLRLAGPTDTQYF.

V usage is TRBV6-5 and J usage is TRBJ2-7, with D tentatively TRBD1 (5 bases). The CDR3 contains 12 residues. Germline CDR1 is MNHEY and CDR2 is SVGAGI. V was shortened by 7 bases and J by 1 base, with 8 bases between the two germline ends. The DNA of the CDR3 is TGTGCCAGCACAGGGAATTCCTACGAGCAGTACTTC. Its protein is CASTGNSYEQYF.

The CDR3 here is CASSASGVEYEQYF. The CDR3 bases are TGTGCCAGCAGCGCCAGCGGAGTGGAATACGAGCAGTACTTC. The genes are TRBV6-5 and TRBJ2-7; tentatively, D is TRBD2 (5 bases). This CDR3 region has 14 residues. Germline values: CDR1 MNHEY, CDR2 SVGAGI. V was trimmed by 6 bases and J by 4 bases, leaving 16 bases between them.

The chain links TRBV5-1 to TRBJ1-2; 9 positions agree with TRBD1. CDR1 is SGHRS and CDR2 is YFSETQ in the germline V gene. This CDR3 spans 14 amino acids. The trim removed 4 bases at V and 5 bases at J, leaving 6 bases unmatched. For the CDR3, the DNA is TGCGCCAGCAGCCTAGGCGGGACAGGGTATGGCTACACCTTC. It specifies CASSLGGTGYGYTF.

The CDR3 coding sequence is TGTGCCATCAGTGGTTCTGGGACTAGCGGGGGGTTACGAGAGACCCAGTACTTC. As protein: CAISGSGTSGGLRETQYF. The chain recombines TRBV10-3 with TRBJ2-5; 15 nucleotides agree with TRBD2. V lost 4 bases to trimming and J lost 4 bases; unmatched junction nucleotides: 10. Germline V gene data show CDR1 as ENHRY and CDR2 as SYGVKD. The CDR3 totals 18 residues.